This T cell receptor (beta chain) stems from a study of cytomegalovirus exposure and HLA in healthy donors. This CDR3 has 15 residues. Trimming pared 4 bases from V and 0 bases from J, leaving 12 bases between. Germline V gene sequence: CDR1 SNHLY, CDR2 FYNNEI. PCR primers comprised 60 Vbeta and 13 Jbeta primers. TCRdb keeps only in-frame clones here, not all; method: immunoSEQ multiplex PCR. The sample gives under 200,000 clones, 79% of which show up once; around 4.3% is in the top ten. The TCR sequence derives from a woman aged 30 to 39 in good health and CMV-seropositive. Sequencing input: PBMCs. The chain employs TRBV2 and TRBJ1-2; D uncertain. CDR3 protein: CASSAYRDPNYGYTF. The CDR3 DNA sequence: TGTGCCAGCAGTGCTTACAGAGATCCTAACTATGGCTACACCTTC.